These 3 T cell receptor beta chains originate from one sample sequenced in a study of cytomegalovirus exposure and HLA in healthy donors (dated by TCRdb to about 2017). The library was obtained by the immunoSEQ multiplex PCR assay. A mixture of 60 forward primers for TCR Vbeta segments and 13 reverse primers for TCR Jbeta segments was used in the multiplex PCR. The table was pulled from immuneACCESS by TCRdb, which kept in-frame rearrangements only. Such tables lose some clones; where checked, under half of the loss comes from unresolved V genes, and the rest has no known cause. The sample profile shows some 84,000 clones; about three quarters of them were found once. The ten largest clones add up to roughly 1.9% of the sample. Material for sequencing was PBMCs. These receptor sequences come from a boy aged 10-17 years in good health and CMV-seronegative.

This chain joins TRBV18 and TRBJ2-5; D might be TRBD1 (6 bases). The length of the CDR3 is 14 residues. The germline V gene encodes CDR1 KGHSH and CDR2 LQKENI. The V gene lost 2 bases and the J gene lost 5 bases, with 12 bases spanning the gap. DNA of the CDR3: TGTGCCAGCTCACCAGTCATGGGGGCGGAGACCCAGTACTTC. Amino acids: CASSPVMGAETQYF.

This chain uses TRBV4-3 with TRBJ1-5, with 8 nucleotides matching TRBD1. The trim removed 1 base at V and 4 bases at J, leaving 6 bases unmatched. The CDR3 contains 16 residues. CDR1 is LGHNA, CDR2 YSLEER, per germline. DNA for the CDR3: TGCGCCAGCAGCCAAGGAGTGACAGGGGTAAATCAGCCCCAGCATTTT. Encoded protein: CASSQGVTGVNQPQHF.

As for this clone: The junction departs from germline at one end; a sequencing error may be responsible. This CDR3 is CASSVSPGAEAFF. The CDR3 DNA reads TGTGCCAGCAGCGTAAGTCCAGGGGCTGAGGCTTTCTTT. The J gene is TRBJ1-1, the V gene TRBV9; possibly TRBD1 for D (6 bases). Germline lookup yields CDR1 SGDLS and CDR2 YYNGEE. The CDR3 length is 13 residues. The entire variable domain, with the rest obtained from reference TRBV9 and TRBJ1-1, is as follows: DSGVTQTPKHLITATGQRVTLRCSPRSGDLSVYWYQQSLDQGLQFLIQYYNGEERAKGNILERFSAQQFPDLHSELNLSSLELGDSALYFCASSVSPGAEAFFGQGTRLTVV.